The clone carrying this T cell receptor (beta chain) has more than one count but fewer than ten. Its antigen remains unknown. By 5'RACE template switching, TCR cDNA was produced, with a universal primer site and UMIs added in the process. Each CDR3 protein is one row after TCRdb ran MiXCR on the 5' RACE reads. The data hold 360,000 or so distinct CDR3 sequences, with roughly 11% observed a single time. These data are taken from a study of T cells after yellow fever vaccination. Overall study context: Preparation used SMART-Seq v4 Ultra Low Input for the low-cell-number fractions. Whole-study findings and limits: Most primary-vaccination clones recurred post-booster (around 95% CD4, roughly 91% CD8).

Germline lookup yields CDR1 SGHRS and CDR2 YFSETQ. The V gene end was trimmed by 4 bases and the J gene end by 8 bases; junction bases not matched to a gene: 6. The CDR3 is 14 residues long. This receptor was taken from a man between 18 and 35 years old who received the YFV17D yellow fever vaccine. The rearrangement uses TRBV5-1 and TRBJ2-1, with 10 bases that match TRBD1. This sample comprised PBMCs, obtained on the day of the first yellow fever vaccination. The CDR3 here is CASSRDRGVHEQFF. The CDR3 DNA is TGCGCCAGCAGCCGGGACAGGGGAGTCCATGAGCAGTTCTTC.